Reported below is one T cell receptor beta chain. Its antigen remains unidentified. The germline V gene encodes CDR1 LNHDA and CDR2 SQIVND (reference sequence). This CDR3 is built from 14 residues. Trimming removed 5 bases from V and 1 base from J, with 9 bases in between. Method: immunoSEQ multiplex PCR; TCRdb's copy keeps in-frame clones and lacks some. The sample has 50,000 to 70,000 clones; approximately 85% are singletons. This sample is part of a study of T cell responses to AZD1222 COVID-19 vaccine. General study results and limits: Unmutated variant regions reportedly attract nearly half of all spike-specific TCRs. No repertoire was sampled before or during the peak T cell response, only after it.

The chain employs TRBV19 and TRBJ1-5; D call uncertain. Sequences were derived from peripheral blood, sampled on day 0 of MenACWY control vaccination. The clonotype comes from an adult in good health. CDR3 coding DNA: TGTGCCAGTAGTTCCCACATGAGCAATCAGCCCCAGCATTTT. It yields the protein CASSSHMSNQPQHF. Full variable domain (rest looked up from reference TRBV19 and TRBJ1-5): DGGITQSPKYLFRKEGQNVTLSCEQNLNHDAMYWYRQDPGQGLRLIYYSQIVNDFQKGDIAEGYSVSREKKESFPLTVTSAQKNPTAFYLCASSSHMSNQPQHFGDGTRLSIL.